This TCR beta chain came from a study of T cells in localized non-small cell lung cancer. Overall study results and limits: Adjacent uninvolved lung had the highest clonality, suggesting focused antigen responses. Heterogeneity remains possible because sequencing was limited to only one tumor region. An association was observed between higher blood T cell density and longer overall survival.

Note on this clone: The antigen is not known.

Here immunoSEQ multiplex PCR was the method, and the copy in TCRdb shows in-frame clones only, minus some. The table records over 3,000 clones, around 30% of them present only once. There are 12 residues in the CDR3. CDR1 and CDR2 from the germline V gene are GTSNPN and SVGIG (reference sequence). V gave up 4 bases and J gave up 8 bases, with 11 bases separating them. The rearrangement joins TRBV30 to TRBJ1-4; D possibly corresponds to TRBD1 (6 bases). The specimen was lung tumor tissue, collected before any cancer treatment. The receptor comes from a woman aged 40-69 years with stage I squamous cell lung carcinoma. The CDR3 DNA sequence: TGTGCCTGGACCCTTCAGGGGGAAAAACTGTTTTTT. It specifies CAWTLQGEKLFF.